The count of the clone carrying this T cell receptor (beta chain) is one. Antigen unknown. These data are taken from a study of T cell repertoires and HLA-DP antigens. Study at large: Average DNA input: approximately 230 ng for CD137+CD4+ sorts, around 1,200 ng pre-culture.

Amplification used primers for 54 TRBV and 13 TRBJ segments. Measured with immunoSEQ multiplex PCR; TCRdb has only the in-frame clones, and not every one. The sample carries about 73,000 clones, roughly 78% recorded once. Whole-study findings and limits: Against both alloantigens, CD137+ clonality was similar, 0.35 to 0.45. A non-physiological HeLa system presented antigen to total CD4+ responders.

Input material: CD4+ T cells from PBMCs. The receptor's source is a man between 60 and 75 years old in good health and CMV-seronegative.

The CDR3 DNA reads TGTGCCATCAGTAGACAGGGGCAATCGGGGCAGCCCCAGCATTTT. Residues: CAISRQGQSGQPQHF. This chain connects TRBV10-3 to TRBJ1-5, with 8 bases lining up with TRBD1. V trimming: 5 bases; J trimming: 7 bases; junction bases outside the gene matches: 10. The CDR3 loop spans 15 amino acids. Germline CDR1 reads ENHRY; CDR2 reads SYGVKD.